This paragraph covers one T cell receptor (beta chain) sequence. These data are taken from a study of blood T cell repertoires in COVID-19. Study summary: Both acute and convalescent COVID-19 samples were obtained from the United States, Italy and Spain. T cells, B-cell-depleted T cells, or PBMCs supplied cDNA or gDNA.

Germline lookup yields CDR1 SGDLS and CDR2 YYNGEE. This CDR3 spans 15 amino acids. J was trimmed by 2 bases and V by 4 bases; bases with no gene match: 6. As handled by the study authors: Amplification of reference gene primers was used by the study to estimate nucleated cell counts. The assay was immunoSEQ multiplex PCR, and TCRdb's table has in-frame clones only and misses some. The V and J calls and the clone size are those of that table, but D and trimming were determined from the DNA. Among over 60,000 clones, roughly 89% were seen once, and the ten largest hold about 10%. The receptor was isolated from a man older than 75 with acute or convalescent COVID-19. J is TRBJ1-3 and V is TRBV9; TRBD1 aligns across 7 bases. Sequencing used peripheral blood. In nucleotides, the CDR3 is TGTGCCAGCAGCCCGCAGGGGGGCACTGGAAACACCATATATTTT. Its protein is CASSPQGGTGNTIYF.